The clone carrying this T cell receptor (beta chain) was detected a few times. This sample was taken from a study of cytomegalovirus exposure and HLA in healthy donors. Vbeta (60) and Jbeta (13) primers were used in the PCR. Measured with immunoSEQ multiplex PCR; TCRdb has only the in-frame clones, and not every one. This sample has 75,000 or so clones; 60% to 80% occur once, and the top ten carry about 20%. The specimen was PBMCs. This receptor was identified in a young woman in good health and CMV-seropositive.

For the CDR3, the DNA is TGTGCCAGCATGAGTAAGGGGCGCACCGACGAGCAGTACTTC. Protein: CASMSKGRTDEQYF. V is TRBV2 and J is TRBJ2-7; D is possibly TRBD1 (5 bases). Germline V gene sequence: CDR1 SNHLY, CDR2 FYNNEI. Trimming removed 7 bases from V and 5 bases from J, with 18 bases in between. The CDR3 covers 14 residues.